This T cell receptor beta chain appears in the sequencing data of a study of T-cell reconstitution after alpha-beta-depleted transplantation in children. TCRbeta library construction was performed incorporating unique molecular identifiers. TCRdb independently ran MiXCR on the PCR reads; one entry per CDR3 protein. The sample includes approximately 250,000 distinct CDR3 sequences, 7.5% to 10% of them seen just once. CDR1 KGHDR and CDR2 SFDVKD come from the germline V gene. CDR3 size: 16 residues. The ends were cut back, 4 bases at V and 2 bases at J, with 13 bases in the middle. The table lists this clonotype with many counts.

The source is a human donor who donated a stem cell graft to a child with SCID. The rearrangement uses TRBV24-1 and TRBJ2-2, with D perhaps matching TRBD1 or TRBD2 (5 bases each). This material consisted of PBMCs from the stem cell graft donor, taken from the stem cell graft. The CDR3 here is CATSDRDQPNTGELFF. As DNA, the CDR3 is TGTGCCACCAGTGACCGGGACCAACCCAACACCGGGGAGCTGTTTTTT.